These 20 T cell receptor beta chains were sequenced from one sample in a study of Graves' ophthalmopathy and Graves' hyperthyroidism. The study amplified TCR beta CDR3 regions using RNA transcripts. RT-PCR was first run with HTBI primers, then multiplex PCR in a second round. TCRdb analysed the multiplex PCR reads with MiXCR anew, one entry per CDR3 protein. Among some 1.1 million distinct CDR3 sequences listed, 36% were seen once. Sequencing input: peripheral blood or thyroid tissue (not recorded which). These receptors were taken from an adult man with Graves' hyperthyroidism.

Of note for this clonotype: Since a much larger clone is just one base distant, this may be a read error. In nucleotides, the CDR3 is TGTACCAGCAGTGAAGGGACAGGGGACACCGGGGAGCTGTTTTTT. Encoded protein: CTSSEGTGDTGELFF. This chain connects TRBV6-4 to TRBJ2-2; 10 bases are shared with TRBD1. Germline CDR1 MRHNA, CDR2 SNTAGT. The CDR3 runs to 15 residues.

This clonotype was seen many times. The V gene is TRBV20-1, the J gene TRBJ1-2; 9 positions match TRBD1. The V gene end was trimmed by 3 bases and the J gene end by 7 bases; junction bases not matched to a gene: 6. The CDR3 covers 13 residues. The germline CDR1 and CDR2 sequences are DFQATT and SNEGSKA (reference sequence). CDR3 bases: TGCAGTGCTAGGGGAACAGGGGGCACTGGCTACACCTTC. Protein product: CSARGTGGTGYTF.

The gene calls are TRBV14 and TRBJ2-2; 9 positions match TRBD2. Germline-derived CDR1 and CDR2 are SGHDN and FVKESK. CDR3 length: 17 residues. After removal of 4 bases from V and 7 bases from J, the junction contained 13 bases not matched to a gene. The CDR3 nucleotides read TGTGCCAGCAGCCTTCAAAGGGGACTAGCAACTGGCGGGGAGCTGTTTTTT. This encodes CASSLQRGLATGGELFF.

Note on this clonotype: The junction differs from germline at one of its ends, possibly a read error. This chain links TRBV5-1 with TRBJ1-6; D remains ambiguous. Per germline, CDR1 SGHRS and CDR2 YFSETQ. The CDR3 runs 16 residues. DNA for the CDR3: TGCGCCAGCAGATTGGACGGGAGGTCACGGCCTTCACCCCTCCACTTT. Translated: CASRLDGRSRPSPLHF.

The chain joins TRBV20-1 to TRBJ2-7; 16 bases are shared with TRBD2. The CDR3 spans 17 residues. V lost 4 bases, J lost 5 bases, and 11 bases stayed unmatched. CDR1 is DFQATT and CDR2 is SNEGSKA in the germline V gene (reference sequence). The CDR3 sequence is CSANPGTSGRALDEQYF. DNA for the CDR3: TGCAGTGCTAATCCCGGGACTAGCGGGAGGGCTTTGGACGAGCAGTACTTC.

This clonotype showed up many times. The chain couples TRBV7-9 to TRBJ1-2; D possibly corresponds to TRBD1 (5 bases). From germline, CDR1 is SEHNR and CDR2 FQNEAQ (reference sequence). Trimming removed 5 bases at V and 0 bases at J, with 16 bases between. This CDR3 contains 16 residues. The CDR3 DNA is TGTGCCAGCAGCCCCTGGAGGACAACCTCTAACTATGGCTACACCTTC. This encodes CASSPWRTTSNYGYTF. The full variable domain, completed using reference TRBV7-9 and TRBJ1-2, is DTGVSQNPRHKITKRGQNVTFRCDPISEHNRLYWYRQTLGQGPEFLTYFQNEAQLEKSRLLSDRFSAERPKGSFSTLEIQRTEQGDSAMYLCASSPWRTTSNYGYTFGSGTRLTVV.

This sequence joins TRBV7-8 and TRBJ1-5; D is undetermined. V shed 5 bases and J shed 0 bases, with 11 bases lying between them. This CDR3 comprises 15 residues. Per the germline V gene, CDR1 is SGHVS and CDR2 is FQNEAQ. As DNA, the CDR3 is TGTGCCAGCAGCGCCTTAAGGGTTAGCAATCAGCCCCAGCATTTT. Translation gives CASSALRVSNQPQHF.

This clonotype has ten or more counts. The J gene is TRBJ2-7, the V gene TRBV5-1; D is possibly TRBD1 (6 bases). Germline CDR1 and CDR2: SGHRS and YFSETQ. The V gene lost 2 bases and the J gene lost 5 bases, with 14 bases spanning the gap. The CDR3 consists of 14 residues. The CDR3 DNA follows: TGCGCCAGCAGCTTAAACAGGGCCACTGACGAGCAGTACTTC. It encodes CASSLNRATDEQYF.

This clonotype came up many times. The gene calls are TRBV6-5 and TRBJ1-1; D is unclear. V lost 10 bases, J lost 0 bases, and 12 bases lay in between. This CDR3 spans 13 amino acids. Looked up from germline, CDR1 is MNHEY and CDR2 is SVGAGI. Here the CDR3 DNA reads TGTGCCATCACAAGTGAGATGAACACTGAAGCTTTCTTT. This sequence encodes CAITSEMNTEAFF.

The chain couples TRBV7-9 to TRBJ1-6, with 9 bases identical to TRBD1. The ends lost 5 bases at V and 7 bases at J; junction bases unmatched: 6. The germline CDR1 and CDR2 sequences are SEHNR and FQNEAQ (reference sequence). The CDR3 has 15 amino acids. This chain's CDR3 is CASSATGGANSPLHF. The CDR3 DNA reads as TGTGCCAGCAGCGCGACAGGGGGAGCAAATTCACCCCTCCACTTT.

Points on this clonotype: One end of the junction does not line up with germline, which may come from a read error. The genes are TRBV10-2 and TRBJ2-7, with TRBD2 identical over 15 bases. Germline V lookup: CDR1 WSHSY, CDR2 SAAADI. CDR3 length: 16 amino acids. CDR3 in amino acids: CASSAGLAGGNYEQHF. In DNA form, the CDR3 reads TGCGCCAGCAGTGCCGGACTAGCGGGGGGGAACTACGAGCAGCACTTC.

The chain employs TRBV7-6 and TRBJ2-3, with TRBD2 identical over 7 bases. Unmatched junction bases numbered 7, after V lost 5 bases and J lost 2 bases. This CDR3 is built from 15 residues. In germline, CDR1 is SGHVS, CDR2 FNYEAQ. The DNA of the CDR3 is TGTGCCAGCAGCCCTCTAGCGGAGTTCACAGATACGCAGTATTTT. As protein: CASSPLAEFTDTQYF.

A few counts support this clonotype. V and J are TRBV7-9 and TRBJ2-5; D gene unclear. The CDR3 sequence is 13 residues long. V shed 5 bases and J shed 2 bases, with 9 bases lying between them. CDR1 and CDR2 from the germline V gene are SEHNR and FQNEAQ (reference sequence). CDR3 nucleotides: TGTGCCAGCAGCCCGTTTCCACAAGAGACCCAGTACTTC. Encoded protein: CASSPFPQETQYF.

The V gene is TRBV10-3, the J gene TRBJ1-3; a weak D match, TRBD1 (5 bases). Trimming left V 2 bases short and J 3 bases short, with 11 bases between. The CDR3 is 15 residues long. CDR1 and CDR2 (germline): ENHRY, SYGVKD. The DNA of the CDR3 is TGTGCCATCAGTGAGGGAGGGGCGCTTGGAAACACCATATATTTT. It is translated as CAISEGGALGNTIYF.

This clonotype was seen a few times. A much larger clone differs by one base, so this may be a read error. The chain uses TRBV10-3 and TRBJ1-2; tentative D call: TRBD1 (6 bases). CDR1 is ENHRY, CDR2 SYGVKD, per germline. The CDR3 contains 13 residues. As DNA, the CDR3 is TGTGCCATCAATGAAAGACAGGATGATGGCTACATCTTC. Translated: CAINERQDDGYIF.

This clonotype has just one count. This chain joins TRBV4-3 and TRBJ2-2; D gene ambiguous. The V end lost 0 bases, the J end lost 4 bases, and 15 bases lay between the germline ends. From germline, CDR1 is LGHNA and CDR2 YSLEER. CDR3 size: 17 residues. The CDR3 bases are TGCGCCAGCAGCCAAGAAGAAATGGTCGGGTCCACCGGGGAGCTGTTTTTT. Its protein is CASSQEEMVGSTGELFF.

This clonotype was counted ten times or more. The rearrangement joins TRBV7-8 to TRBJ2-7, with 7 bases lining up with TRBD1. V lost 1 base and J lost 2; bases outside the gene matches: 5. Germline loops: CDR1 SGHVS, CDR2 FQNEAQ. The CDR3 has 15 residues. The CDR3 DNA reads as TGTGCCAGCAGCTTAGACAGGGGCCTAACCTACGAGCAGTACTTC. It encodes CASSLDRGLTYEQYF.

Concerning this clonotype itself: Being one base from a much bigger clone, this may be a read error. This chain uses TRBV7-8 with TRBJ1-1; D is ambiguous. The CDR3 consists of 11 residues. Per the germline V gene, CDR1 is SGHVS and CDR2 is FQNEAQ. Deletions cut 4 bases from V and 6 bases from J, with 6 bases between. DNA for the CDR3: TGTGCCAGCAGCTGGCTGTCTGAAGCTTTCTTT. Its protein is CASSWLSEAFF.

This sequence joins TRBV6-5 and TRBJ1-4, with unresolved D. The germline gives CDR1 MNHEY, CDR2 SVGAGI. Trimming shortened V by 4 bases and J by 6 bases, and 18 bases separated the two germline ends. CDR3 length: 16 residues. CDR3 DNA: TGTGCCAGCAGTTTACTCGCCTCAGATAGATATGAAAAACTGTTTTTT. This translates into CASSLLASDRYEKLFF.

The sample holds one count of this clonotype. The CDR3 DNA follows: TGCGCCAGCAGCTGGACGGGACGGAGGGGCTACACCTTC. It translates to CASSWTGRRGYTF. The V call is TRBV5-1, the J call TRBJ1-2; tentative D call: TRBD1 (5 bases). The CDR3 runs to 13 residues. The germline CDR1 and CDR2 sequences are SGHRS and YFSETQ. Trimming left V 3 bases short and J 8 bases short, with 14 bases between.